Below are 7 T cell receptor beta chains sequenced from a single sample in a study of blood T cell repertoires in COVID-19. Libraries were prepared by immunoSEQ multiplex PCR; TCRdb keeps only in-frame clonotypes and omits some of them. This sample has roughly 81,000 clones, with 80% to 90% found just once. The sequenced sample consisted of peripheral blood. Receptor source: a man older than 75 with active or convalescent COVID-19.

The rearrangement joins TRBV4-1 to TRBJ2-7; TRBD2 might be the D (6 bases). The V end was cut by 8 bases, the J end by 7 bases, with 15 bases between. CDR1 is MGHRA and CDR2 is YSYEKL in the germline V gene. CDR3 length: 12 amino acids. The CDR3 region has the DNA TGCGCCAGCCGTGCCCCGGCGGGGGAGCAGTACTTC. Its protein product is CASRAPAGEQYF.

The chain uses TRBV4-2 and TRBJ2-1, with D possibly being TRBD2 (5 bases). Germline CDR1 and CDR2: LGHNA and YNFKEQ. V lost 0 bases, J lost 7 bases, and 22 bases lay in between. This CDR3 has 18 residues. The chain's CDR3 is CASSQDLAKVGVGNEQFF. The CDR3 DNA is TGTGCCAGCAGCCAAGATCTGGCAAAGGTGGGAGTGGGGAATGAGCAGTTCTTC.

This sequence joins TRBV4-1 and TRBJ2-5; 7 nucleotides align to TRBD2. The junction had 9 bases not matched to a gene; V was cut back by 3 bases and J by 2 bases. Germline V gene data show CDR1 as MGHRA and CDR2 as YSYEKL. The CDR3 covers 16 residues. The DNA of the CDR3 is TGCGCCAGCAGCCACCTCCTAGCGGAGAAACAAGAGACCCAGTACTTC. Translated, it gives CASSHLLAEKQETQYF.

V gene TRBV7-2 combines with J gene TRBJ2-2, with a weak D call TRBD1 (6 bases). CDR1 is SGHTA, CDR2 FQGNSA, per germline. V lost 6 bases, J lost 1 base, and 12 bases lay in between. CDR3 length: 15 residues. CDR3 in DNA: TGTGCCAGCAGAGCCGGGACAAAGAACACCGGGGAGCTGTTTTTT. Translated: CASRAGTKNTGELFF.

This sequence joins TRBV5-1 and TRBJ1-1; D is ambiguous. Trimming removed 4 bases at V and 6 bases at J, with 22 bases between. Germline lookup yields CDR1 SGHRS and CDR2 YFSETQ. The CDR3 runs to 16 residues. The CDR3 loop is CASSPIWRRRVPEAFF. CDR3 in DNA: TGCGCCAGCAGCCCTATTTGGCGTCGGAGGGTACCTGAAGCTTTCTTT.

CDR3: CASSLATRIETQYF. The CDR3 nucleotides are TGTGCCAGCAGCTTAGCAACTAGAATTGAGACCCAGTACTTC. The rearrangement joins TRBV11-1 to TRBJ2-5, with D possibly matching TRBD2 (5 bases). From germline, CDR1 is SGHAT and CDR2 FQDESV (reference sequence). The CDR3 loop spans 14 amino acids. Trimming took off 0 bases at V and 5 bases at J, with 10 bases between the two ends.

The genes are TRBV7-9 and TRBJ2-6, with TRBD2 matching 11 bases. V gave up 6 bases and J gave up 0 bases; unmatched junction bases: 10. Germline CDR1 reads SEHNR; CDR2 reads FQNEAQ (reference sequence). The CDR3 length is 19 residues. The CDR3 nucleotides read TGTGCCAGCAGTCACAGGCGGGGACTAGCGGACTCTGGGGCCAACGTCCTGACTTTC. Translated, it gives CASSHRRGLADSGANVLTF.